The 9 T cell receptor beta chains below all came from one sample that was sequenced in a study of T cell repertoires in cytomegalovirus infection. TCRdb passed the reads through MiXCR, listing each CDR3 protein once. The repertoire includes 450,000 to 600,000 distinct CDR3 sequences, about 11% of them detected once, and 9.5% to 13% sits in the top ten. Sequencing was carried out using PBMCs. These receptors were collected from a human donor in good health (CMV status not recorded). Some clones in this sample may be carry-over from other donors' samples.

In this sample, this clonotype turned up many times. The rearrangement links TRBV19 to TRBJ2-3; 7 bases align to TRBD1. CDR1 is LNHDA and CDR2 is SQIVND in the germline V gene (reference sequence). This CDR3 is built from 16 residues. Unmatched junction bases numbered 10, after V lost 6 bases and J lost 1 base. The CDR3 DNA reads as TGTGCCAGTAGGAACAGGGGCCCCATCCGCACAGATACGCAGTATTTT. Its translation is CASRNRGPIRTDTQYF.

This clonotype was found many times. The DNA of the CDR3 is TGTGCCAGCAGCCCTCAGGAATATAGCAATCAGCCCCAGCATTTT. It codes for CASSPQEYSNQPQHF. The rearrangement links TRBV7-2 to TRBJ1-5; D gene ambiguous. This CDR3 comprises 15 residues. The ends were cut back, 5 bases at V and 0 bases at J, with 11 bases in the middle. Germline loops: CDR1 SGHTA, CDR2 FQGNSA.

On this clonotype: It may be a read error: a sequence one base away is much more abundant. The chain carries TRBV7-9 and TRBJ2-1; unclear D gene. There are 12 residues in the CDR3. Germline CDR1 reads SEHNR; CDR2 reads FQNEAQ (reference sequence). The CDR3, as DNA: TGTGCCAGCAGCTTAATCCTGGCTGAGCAGCTCTTC. Its protein is CASSLILAEQLF. Combining the CDR3 with reference TRBV7-9 and TRBJ2-1 gives the whole variable domain DTGVSQNPRHKITKRGQNVTFRCDPISEHNRLYWYRQTLGQGPEFLTYFQNEAQLEKSRLLSDRFSAERPKGSFSTLEIQRTEQGDSAMYLCASSLILAEQLFGPGTRLTVL.

This clonotype was seen ten or more times. J is TRBJ2-2 and V is TRBV23-1; TRBD2 matches at 14 bases. TRBV23-1 carries the ORF label, with uncertain function. The CDR3 extends over 20 amino acids. Germline trimming cut 4 bases from V and 0 bases from J; bases unmatched to any gene: 10. The CDR3 nucleotides are TGCGCCAGCAGTCCTACGGGACTAGCGGGGGCGATGGCGAACACCGGGGAGCTGTTTTTT. This gives the protein CASSPTGLAGAMANTGELFF.

On this clonotype: This may be a read error: a much more frequent sequence differs by one nucleotide. The CDR3 region has the DNA TGTGCCAGCAGTTTCACGTCAGCCGTGGAGTACGGGCAGTACTTC. Its translation: CASSFTSAVEYGQYF. The genes are TRBV12-3 or TRBV12-4 and TRBJ2-7; D is uncertain. The CDR3 loop spans 15 amino acids.

There are many counts of this clonotype. Here the CDR3 reads CASSLGSTEKLFF. DNA of the CDR3: TGTGCCAGCAGCTTAGGCTCAACTGAAAAACTGTTTTTT. The genes are TRBV7-8 and TRBJ1-4, with D uncertain. Germline CDR1 reads SGHVS; CDR2 reads FQNEAQ. This CDR3 has 13 residues. Trimming left V 1 base short and J 7 bases short, with 7 bases between. The entire variable domain, with the rest obtained from reference TRBV7-8 and TRBJ1-4, is as follows: GAGVSQSPRYKVAKRGQDVALRCDPISGHVSLFWYQQALGQGPEFLTYFQNEAQLDKSGLPSDRFFAERPEGSVSTLKIQRTQQEDSAVYLCASSLGSTEKLFFGSGTQLSVL.

This clonotype was seen many times. V is TRBV18 and J is TRBJ2-3; D call uncertain. The length of the CDR3 is 15 residues. The V end lost 2 bases, the J end lost 2 bases, and 11 bases lay between the germline ends. Per the germline V gene, CDR1 is KGHSH and CDR2 is LQKENI. The DNA of the CDR3 is TGTGCCAGCTCACCAATTCGAGAGATCACAGATACGCAGTATTTT. Protein sequence: CASSPIREITDTQYF.

This clonotype was seen ten or more times. This chain uses TRBV7-9 with TRBJ2-7; 11 nucleotides align to TRBD2. The germline gives CDR1 SEHNR, CDR2 FQNEAQ (reference sequence). The CDR3 runs to 15 residues. V lost 6 bases, J lost 2 bases, and 6 bases stayed unmatched. CDR3 loop: CASRLGLAGPYEQYF. In DNA form, the CDR3 reads TGTGCCAGCAGACTCGGACTAGCGGGCCCCTACGAGCAGTACTTC.

In this sample, this clonotype turned up a few times. The V and J genes are TRBV10-3 and TRBJ2-5; TRBD1 matches 10 bases. Trimming removed 6 bases from V and 1 base from J; junction bases left unmatched: 8. The germline V gene has CDR1 ENHRY and CDR2 SYGVKD. This CDR3 region has 16 residues. In DNA, the CDR3 is TGTGCCATCAGCCTTTCCCGGGACAGGGGCCAAGAGACCCAGTACTTC. Residues: CAISLSRDRGQETQYF.